This T cell receptor (beta chain) originates from a study of cytomegalovirus exposure and HLA in healthy donors. CDR1 and CDR2 from the germline V gene are SQVTM and ANQGSEA. The V end lost 1 base, the J end lost 3 bases, and 15 bases lay between the germline ends. The CDR3 spans 15 residues. Amplification used 60 Vbeta primers and 13 Jbeta primers. Sequencing used immunoSEQ multiplex PCR; TCRdb keeps in-frame clones, though not all of them. Of 120,000 or so clones in the sample, approximately 84% are singletons; the top ten hold 3% to 4%. Sequencing input: PBMCs. V is TRBV29-1 and J is TRBJ1-1, with D possibly being TRBD1 (6 bases). This TCR was sampled from a man between 18 and 35 years old in good health and CMV-seropositive. The CDR3 DNA reads as TGCAGCGTTGAAGTCACAGGGAATCTTCACACTGAAGCTTTCTTT. The encoded protein is CSVEVTGNLHTEAFF.